These 2 T cell receptor beta chains originate from one sample sequenced in a study of identical twins (dated by TCRdb to the mid-2010s). The receptor library was made with 5' RACE. Sequenced using an Illumina HiSeq 2000. TCRdb redid the processing of the public reads, applying fastp at Q25 and MiXCR, and retained in-frame beta chains. All rows with the same CDR3 protein become a single entry with the most common DNA and genes. Present in this sample are approximately 630,000 distinct CDR3 sequences, about 7% of which were seen just once. The ten largest clonotypes hold 1.5% to 2% of the sample. These data also featured in a second study, about yellow fever vaccine responses in identical twins.

Sequences were obtained from PBMCs. The receptor source for this set is a woman between 18 and 30 years old in good health.

This clonotype was counted ten times or more. The chain links TRBV6-5 to TRBJ2-6; D is unclear. The V and J ends lost 0 bases and 0 bases respectively, with 6 bases between them. The CDR3 contains 16 residues. CDR1 is MNHEY, CDR2 SVGAGI, per germline. Written as DNA, the CDR3 is TGTGCCAGCAGTTACTCTGGGATCTCTGGGGCCAACGTCCTGACTTTC. Translation gives CASSYSGISGANVLTF.

This clonotype has more than one count but fewer than ten. The rearrangement uses TRBV2 and TRBJ1-1, with TRBD1 identical over 7 bases. Germline lookup yields CDR1 SNHLY and CDR2 FYNNEI. Germline trimming cut 5 bases from V and 5 bases from J; bases unmatched to any gene: 11. The CDR3 extends over 15 amino acids. DNA for the CDR3: TGTGCCAGCAGTAGGACAGGACCAGGGGGGACTGAAGCTTTCTTT. The encoded protein is CASSRTGPGGTEAFF.